These 15 T cell receptor beta chains originate from one sample sequenced in a study of shared clonotypes between healthy human individuals. The repertoire was sequenced with immunoSEQ multiplex PCR; TCRdb's copy has only in-frame clones and lacks some. The table records about 2.1 million clones, approximately 92% of them present only once. Naive CD8 populations comprised CD45RO-negative cells positively selected for CCR7, excluding terminally differentiated effector memory CD45RA+ cells. Sequencing input: naive CD8+ T cells from PBMCs. These receptors were obtained from a man younger than 30 in good health. Some clones in this sample may be carry-over from other donors' samples.

The gene calls are TRBV5-1 and TRBJ1-2; 10 bases are shared with TRBD1. This CDR3 contains 12 residues. Germline CDR1 and CDR2: SGHRS and YFSETQ. J was trimmed by 7 bases and V by 7 bases; bases with no gene match: 4. The chain's CDR3 is CASGTGAAGYTF. The CDR3 DNA reads as TGCGCCAGCGGGACAGGGGCCGCTGGCTACACCTTC.

The chain is built from TRBV15 and TRBJ2-1; no clear D gene. The CDR3 is made up of 15 amino acids. The V and J ends lost 4 bases and 4 bases respectively, with 14 bases between them. Germline-derived CDR1 and CDR2 are LNHNV and YYDKDF (reference sequence). The CDR3: CATSTRQQTYNEQFF. The CDR3 DNA is TGTGCCACCAGCACCCGACAACAAACTTACAATGAGCAGTTCTTC.

The V and J genes are TRBV5-6 and TRBJ1-2; D not resolved. This CDR3 is 14 amino acids long. Germline V gene sequence: CDR1 SGHDT, CDR2 YYEEEE. V dropped 1 base and J dropped 2 bases, with 9 bases sitting between them. The CDR3 reads CASSLTPANYGYTF. DNA of the CDR3: TGTGCCAGCAGCTTGACGCCAGCCAACTATGGCTACACCTTC. Supplemented by reference TRBV5-6 and TRBJ1-2, the full variable domain reads DAGVTQSPTHLIKTRGQQVTLRCSPKSGHDTVSWYQQALGQGPQFIFQYYEEEERQRGNFPDRFSGHQFPNYSSELNVNALLLGDSALYLCASSLTPANYGYTFGSGTRLTVV.

The chain couples TRBV6-1 to TRBJ2-7, with D uncertain. Per the germline V gene, CDR1 is MNHNS and CDR2 is SASEGT. The length of the CDR3 is 15 residues. V was pared by 0 bases and J by 7 bases, with 16 bases between. CDR3 nucleotides: TGTGCCAGCAGTGAAGCCCGGGTATCACTCAGGGAGCAGTACTTC. It is translated as CASSEARVSLREQYF.

The chain links TRBV25-1 to TRBJ2-7; 11 bases fit TRBD2. The junction had 1 base not matched to a gene; V was cut back by 4 bases and J by 5 bases. The CDR3 is made up of 13 amino acids. CDR1 is MGHDK, CDR2 SYGVNS, per germline. CDR3 region: CASSASGRNEQYF. Here the CDR3 DNA reads TGTGCCAGCAGTGCTAGCGGGAGGAACGAGCAGTACTTC.

The rearrangement links TRBV27 to TRBJ2-7; 10 positions agree with TRBD1. Germline CDR1 MNHEY, CDR2 SMNVEV (reference sequence). CDR3 length equals 16 residues. V shed 3 bases and J 6 bases; nucleotides not matched to a gene: 11. The CDR3 bases are TGTGCCAGCAGTTTTTCGACAGGGGGCTTGAGGTTCGAGCAGTACTTC. Translation gives CASSFSTGGLRFEQYF.

The CDR3 DNA reads TGTGCCAGCAGCCCGGGGGCGGGGCTCGGCGATGAGCAGTTCTTC. Translating gives CASSPGAGLGDEQFF. The chain employs TRBV9 and TRBJ2-1; D may be TRBD1 or TRBD2 (6 bases each). The CDR3 runs to 15 residues. V was clipped by 4 bases and J by 8 bases, with 19 bases between them. The germline V gene has CDR1 SGDLS and CDR2 YYNGEE.

J is TRBJ2-7 and V is TRBV6-6, with 8 bases identical to TRBD1. The CDR3 runs to 15 residues. The junction had 7 bases not matched to a gene; V was cut back by 2 bases and J by 4 bases. Germline V CDR1 and CDR2: MNHNY, SVGAGI (reference sequence). The CDR3 DNA follows: TGTGCCAGCAGTTACGTCGACAGGGGTGGATACGAGCAGTACTTC. It codes for CASSYVDRGGYEQYF.

The genes are TRBV11-2 and TRBJ1-2, with D unresolved. The V gene lost 2 bases and the J gene lost 3 bases, with 10 bases spanning the gap. The germline V gene encodes CDR1 SGHAT and CDR2 FQNNGV. This CDR3 is 14 amino acids long. Written as DNA, the CDR3 is TGTGCCAGCAGCTTAAGAGGGAGGGACTATGGCTACACCTTC. Residues: CASSLRGRDYGYTF.

The rearrangement joins TRBV4-1 to TRBJ1-5; TRBD1 is a possible D gene (5 bases). This CDR3 region has 15 residues. Germline-derived CDR1 and CDR2 are MGHRA and YSYEKL. V was shortened by 1 base and J by 3 bases, with 10 bases between the two germline ends. CDR3: CASSQGARVNQPQHF. In DNA, the CDR3 is TGCGCCAGCAGCCAAGGGGCCAGGGTCAATCAGCCCCAGCATTTT.

The chain is built from TRBV2 and TRBJ1-1; 9 bases are shared with TRBD1. Trimming at V came to 5 bases and at J to 5 bases, leaving 6 bases not matched to a gene. Per germline, CDR1 SNHLY and CDR2 FYNNEI. The CDR3 spans 14 residues. Here the CDR3 DNA reads TGTGCCAGCAGTTGGACAGGGGTTCAGACTGAAGCTTTCTTT. It specifies CASSWTGVQTEAFF.

J is TRBJ2-1 and V is TRBV7-3; unclear D gene. The CDR3 covers 15 residues. Trimming cost V 1 base and J 5 bases, with 12 bases left between them. The germline V gene has CDR1 SGHTA and CDR2 FQGTGA. CDR3 residues: CASSLNPATNNEQFF. DNA for the CDR3: TGTGCCAGCAGCTTAAACCCAGCAACGAACAATGAGCAGTTCTTC.

This chain uses TRBV28 with TRBJ2-7, with D uncertain. Trimming cost V 2 bases and J 4 bases, with 15 bases left between them. The CDR3 runs to 15 residues. In germline, CDR1 is MDHEN, CDR2 SYDVKM. Here the CDR3 DNA reads TGTGCCAGCAGTTTAACTTCTTGGGGATCATACGAGCAGTACTTC. Protein sequence: CASSLTSWGSYEQYF.

J is TRBJ1-1 and V is TRBV5-6; D remains ambiguous. Germline V gives CDR1 SGHDT, CDR2 YYEEEE. The V gene lost 2 bases and the J gene lost 1 base, with 6 bases spanning the gap. The CDR3 runs to 13 residues. The CDR3 here is CASSLLANTEAFF. Here the CDR3 DNA reads TGTGCCAGCAGCTTACTCGCGAACACTGAAGCTTTCTTT.

The chain combines TRBV5-4 with TRBJ1-2; D perhaps matches TRBD1 (5 bases). With 1 base removed from V and 4 bases from J, the gap between germline ends came to 8 bases. There are 13 residues in the CDR3. CDR1 and CDR2 from the germline V gene are SGHNT and YYREEE (reference sequence). The CDR3 DNA sequence: TGTGCCAGCAGCTTGTACAGGCGCTATGGCTACACCTTC. It codes for CASSLYRRYGYTF. Full variable domain (outside the CDR3, taken from reference TRBV5-4 and TRBJ1-2): ETGVTQSPTHLIKTRGQQVTLRCSSQSGHNTVSWYQQALGQGPQFIFQYYREEENGRGNFPPRFSGLQFPNYSSELNVNALELDDSALYLCASSLYRRYGYTFGSGTRLTVV.